The 27 T cell receptor beta chains below come from one sample, sequenced in a study of blood T cell repertoires in COVID-19 (dated by TCRdb to the early 2020s). To prepare the library, the immunoSEQ multiplex PCR assay was applied. Entries here come from immuneACCESS through TCRdb and include only in-frame sequences with V and J called. Some clones fail to appear in such tables; in the studies checked, an unresolved V gene covers under half of the shortfall, and the cause of the remainder is unknown. Recorded for this sample are more than 300,000 clones; over 80% of them occurred a single time. Just under 6.5% of the sample is taken by the ten largest. The sequencing sample was made of peripheral blood. The receptors shown here come from a woman aged 50 to 60 with COVID-19, enrolled during active disease.

This clone was picked up a small number of times. This rearrangement joins TRBV18 to TRBJ1-6; 11 bases fit TRBD1. The CDR3 contains 13 residues. V was pared by 4 bases and J by 14 bases, with 4 bases of the junction left unmatched. The germline gives CDR1 KGHSH, CDR2 LQKENI. This CDR3 is CASSQGQGVTLHF. The CDR3 DNA reads as TGTGCCAGCTCACAGGGACAGGGGGTCACCCTCCACTTT.

This clone was picked up one time. This rearrangement joins TRBV7-2 to TRBJ2-7, with D maybe TRBD2 (6 bases). CDR3 length: 14 amino acids. V lost 1 base, J lost 5 bases, and 12 bases lay in between. In germline, CDR1 is SGHTA, CDR2 FQGNSA. The CDR3 is CASSLEATRDEQYF. Here the CDR3 DNA reads TGTGCCAGCAGCTTAGAGGCGACTAGGGACGAGCAGTACTTC. Drawing the rest from reference TRBV7-2 and TRBJ2-7, the complete variable domain is GAGVSQSPSNKVTEKGKDVELRCDPISGHTALYWYRQSLGQGLEFLIYFQGNSAPDKSGLPSDRFSAERTGGSVSTLTIQRTQQEDSAVYLCASSLEATRDEQYFGPGTRLTVT.

The CDR3 DNA is TGTGCCAGTAGTAGCCTTTGGGGACAGGGGGAAGCTGGAAACACCATATATTTT. Its protein is CASSSLWGQGEAGNTIYF. This chain joins TRBV19 and TRBJ1-3; 11 positions match TRBD1. V trimming: 4 bases; J trimming: 2 bases; junction bases outside the gene matches: 10. The CDR3 runs to 18 residues. Germline assignment: CDR1 LNHDA and CDR2 SQIVND (reference sequence).

V and J are TRBV18 and TRBJ2-3; 7 bases agree with TRBD1. The germline V gene encodes CDR1 KGHSH and CDR2 LQKENI. The CDR3 is 15 residues long. Unmatched junction bases numbered 7, after V lost 5 bases and J lost 2 bases. CDR3 residues: CASSGATGPTDTQYF. The CDR3 coding sequence is TGTGCCAGCTCAGGCGCGACAGGGCCCACAGATACGCAGTATTTT.

V is TRBV6-2 or TRBV6-3 and J is TRBJ2-5, with TRBD1 as a possible D gene (5 bases). This CDR3 has 19 amino acids. V shed 0 bases and J shed 0 bases, with 20 bases lying between them. Germline CDR1 is MNHEY and CDR2 is SVGEGT. CDR3 amino acids: CASSYSRADSPGYQETQYF. DNA for the CDR3: TGTGCCAGCAGTTACTCGAGAGCTGACAGCCCCGGATACCAAGAGACCCAGTACTTC.

The chain joins TRBV4-1 to TRBJ2-6; the D is unclear. There are 17 residues in the CDR3. V was cut by 1 base and J by 2 bases, with 12 bases left in between. CDR1 is MGHRA, CDR2 YSYEKL, per germline. The CDR3: CASSQGLRLAGANVLTF. CDR3 nucleotides: TGCGCCAGCAGCCAAGGGCTCAGACTGGCTGGGGCCAACGTCCTGACTTTC.

In nucleotides, the CDR3 is TGCGCCAGCAGCATCCGCCCCGGGACAAAAAACATTCAGTACTTC. Residues: CASSIRPGTKNIQYF. J is TRBJ2-4 and V is TRBV5-1, with D possibly being TRBD1 (6 bases). Germline-derived CDR1 and CDR2 are SGHRS and YFSETQ. The CDR3 covers 15 residues. V lost 4 bases and J 4 bases, leaving 15 bases between the germline ends.

The J gene is TRBJ2-7, the V gene TRBV12-3 or TRBV12-4; D may be TRBD1 (6 bases). The CDR3 length is 13 residues. Trimming pared 2 bases from V and 6 bases from J, leaving 11 bases between. This chain's CDR3 is CASSLNRAAEQYF. The DNA for the CDR3 is TGTGCCAGCAGTTTAAACAGGGCCGCCGAGCAGTACTTC.

The chain recombines TRBV28 with TRBJ2-5; D remains unclear. The CDR3 is 12 residues long. From germline, CDR1 is MDHEN and CDR2 SYDVKM. The V gene lost 6 bases and the J gene lost 0 bases, with 5 bases spanning the gap. For the CDR3, the DNA is TGTGCCAGCAGGCGAGACCAAGAGACCCAGTACTTC. This sequence encodes CASRRDQETQYF.

J is TRBJ2-2 and V is TRBV24-1; TRBD1 matches 7 bases. Losses at the gene ends were 4 bases for V and 1 base for J; bases not matched to a gene: 8. The germline V gene has CDR1 KGHDR and CDR2 SFDVKD. This CDR3 is 17 amino acids long. CDR3 region: CATSDPPGTVNTGELFF. The DNA of the CDR3 is TGTGCCACCAGTGACCCCCCCGGGACAGTGAACACCGGGGAGCTGTTTTTT.

This rearrangement joins TRBV5-1 to TRBJ2-7, with 8 bases lining up with TRBD2. Unmatched junction bases numbered 13, after V lost 7 bases and J lost 4 bases. CDR3 length equals 15 residues. Germline assignment: CDR1 SGHRS and CDR2 YFSETQ. CDR3 DNA sequence: TGCGCCAGCCATCTCGGCCCAGCGGGGGAATACGAGCAGTACTTC. This gives the protein CASHLGPAGEYEQYF.

The gene calls are TRBV12-3 or TRBV12-4 and TRBJ1-2; no firm D call. The CDR3 has 12 amino acids. Trimming left V 5 bases short and J 8 bases short, with 12 bases between. CDR3 protein: CASSQSSGGYTF. CDR3 bases: TGTGCCAGCAGTCAGTCATCCGGGGGCTACACCTTC.

The chain employs TRBV6-1 and TRBJ2-3, with 9 nucleotides matching TRBD2. V lost 3 bases, J lost 6 bases, and 1 base stayed unmatched. The CDR3 spans 13 residues. Germline values: CDR1 MNHNS, CDR2 SASEGT. Here the CDR3 reads CASSEREGDTQYF. The CDR3 DNA reads as TGTGCCAGCAGTGAGCGGGAGGGGGATACGCAGTATTTT.

The chain couples TRBV9 to TRBJ2-1; 14 bases map to TRBD2. The CDR3 extends over 16 amino acids. The junction had 6 bases not matched to a gene; V was cut back by 3 bases and J by 7 bases. In germline, CDR1 is SGDLS, CDR2 YYNGEE. The DNA for the CDR3 is TGTGCCAGCAGCGCACCGGGACTAGCGGGAGTGAATGAGCAGTTCTTC. Translation gives CASSAPGLAGVNEQFF.

This clone was picked up one time. The chain employs TRBV27 and TRBJ2-1; TRBD2 might be the D (7 bases). This CDR3 has 15 residues. Deletions cut 7 bases from V and 4 bases from J, with 17 bases between. The V gene's germline CDR1 is MNHEY and CDR2 SMNVEV (reference sequence). Here the CDR3 DNA reads TGTGCCAGCAAAGGGGGAGGGATGGGATACAATGAGCAGTTCTTC. It yields the protein CASKGGGMGYNEQFF.

This clone appeared once. The chain has TRBV13 and TRBJ2-1, with 12 positions matching TRBD2. This CDR3 contains 20 residues. The junction had 12 bases not matched to a gene; V was cut back by 1 base and J by 2 bases. Germline values: CDR1 PRHDT, CDR2 FYEKMQ (reference sequence). The CDR3 loop is CASSLAPLAGGPVPYNEQFF. The CDR3 bases are TGTGCCAGCAGCTTAGCCCCCCTAGCGGGAGGGCCGGTGCCCTACAATGAGCAGTTCTTC.

The rearrangement links TRBV6-6 to TRBJ2-7; TRBD1 agrees at 9 bases. Germline V gene lookup returns CDR1 MNHNY and CDR2 SVGAGI (reference sequence). The CDR3 runs to 14 residues. Trimming took 7 bases from V and 7 from J; bases not matched to a gene: 11. The CDR3 sequence: CASTTGTGTREQYF. The CDR3 nucleotides are TGTGCCAGCACTACCGGGACAGGGACGCGGGAGCAGTACTTC.

V gene TRBV6-5 combines with J gene TRBJ2-1, with D perhaps TRBD1 (6 bases). CDR1 and CDR2 (germline): MNHEY, SVGAGI. Trimming took 7 bases from V and 4 from J, leaving 14 bases between them. The CDR3 has 14 residues. The CDR3 reads CASTIGGQYNEQFF. CDR3 nucleotide sequence: TGTGCCAGCACCATTGGAGGACAGTACAATGAGCAGTTCTTC.

This clone was counted only a few times. The CDR3 DNA reads TGTGCCAGCAGCCGTGGTGAGGAGCAGTTCTTC. Protein: CASSRGEEQFF. This chain connects TRBV5-4 to TRBJ2-1, with D unresolved. There are 11 residues in the CDR3. The germline V gene has CDR1 SGHNT and CDR2 YYREEE (reference sequence). The V end was cut by 4 bases, the J end by 10 bases, with 9 bases between.

This clone was observed a single time. This chain joins TRBV6-2 or TRBV6-3 and TRBJ2-7; D not certain. The V end lost 2 bases, the J end lost 2 bases, and 4 bases lay between the germline ends. Germline lookup yields CDR1 MNHEY and CDR2 SVGEGT. The CDR3 contains 12 residues. The CDR3 spells CASSYTPYEQYF. The CDR3 coding sequence is TGTGCCAGCAGTTACACTCCCTACGAGCAGTACTTC.

This clone showed up just a few times. J is TRBJ2-7 and V is TRBV28; no clear D gene. Per the germline V gene, CDR1 is MDHEN and CDR2 is SYDVKM. CDR3 length: 10 amino acids. Trimming removed 8 bases at V and 3 bases at J, with 5 bases between. The CDR3 here is CASLGYEQYF. The CDR3 bases are TGTGCCAGCCTAGGCTACGAGCAGTACTTC.

V and J are TRBV2 and TRBJ1-5; 8 bases are shared with TRBD1. The trim removed 5 bases at V and 6 bases at J, leaving 12 bases unmatched. CDR1 and CDR2 from the germline V gene are SNHLY and FYNNEI. The CDR3 loop spans 16 amino acids. For the CDR3, the DNA is TGTGCCAGCAGTTATCCCCGACAGGGGAGGATTCAGCCCCAGCATTTT. Translated, it gives CASSYPRQGRIQPQHF. Filled out from reference TRBV2 and TRBJ1-5, the complete variable domain reads EPEVTQTPSHQVTQMGQEVILRCVPISNHLYFYWYRQILGQKVEFLVSFYNNEISEKSEIFDDQFSVERPDGSNFTLKIRSTKLEDSAMYFCASSYPRQGRIQPQHFGDGTRLSIL.

DNA for the CDR3: TGTGCCAGCAGACTACAGGGCTACGGGGAGCTGTTTTTT. It codes for CASRLQGYGELFF. The chain uses TRBV6-5 and TRBJ2-2, with D possibly TRBD1 on 6 matching bases. This CDR3 has 13 residues. Deletions cut 6 bases from V and 7 bases from J, with 12 bases between. CDR1 is MNHEY, CDR2 SVGAGI, per germline.

This sequence joins TRBV5-8 and TRBJ1-5; 7 bases are shared with TRBD1. This CDR3 comprises 16 residues. The germline V gene has CDR1 SGHTS and CDR2 YDEGEE. V shed 6 bases and J 1 base; nucleotides not matched to a gene: 10. CDR3 loop: CASTDLRGNSNQPQHF. The CDR3 coding sequence is TGTGCCAGCACCGACCTCAGGGGGAACAGCAATCAGCCCCAGCATTTT.

This rearrangement joins TRBV5-1 to TRBJ2-2, with TRBD1 as a possible D gene (5 bases). V was cut by 1 base and J by 1 base, with 5 bases left in between. The CDR3 is 14 amino acids. The germline V gene has CDR1 SGHRS and CDR2 YFSETQ. CDR3 in amino acids: CASSLQGNTGELFF. CDR3 DNA: TGCGCCAGCAGCTTGCAGGGGAACACCGGGGAGCTGTTTTTT.

This rearrangement joins TRBV27 to TRBJ2-1; the D is unclear. CDR1 is MNHEY and CDR2 is SMNVEV in the germline V gene (reference sequence). V dropped 4 bases and J dropped 8 bases, with 12 bases sitting between them. The CDR3 runs to 13 residues. CDR3: CASSSYKDHEQFF. In nucleotides, the CDR3 is TGTGCCAGCAGTTCGTACAAAGATCATGAGCAGTTCTTC.

The genes are TRBV19 and TRBJ2-7, with 10 bases identical to TRBD1. V trimming: 6 bases; J trimming: 4 bases; junction bases outside the gene matches: 18. This CDR3 is 18 amino acids long. Germline CDR1 LNHDA, CDR2 SQIVND (reference sequence). The CDR3 sequence is CASRILHSGTGDFYEQYF. The CDR3 coding sequence is TGTGCCAGTAGAATCCTACATTCCGGGACAGGGGATTTTTACGAGCAGTACTTC.